What follows is one T cell receptor beta chain and its context. Original data processing: The assay estimated nucleated cells by amplifying reference gene primers. This table comes from immunoSEQ multiplex PCR, and its TCRdb copy is limited to in-frame clones, with some not included. The V and J calls and clone size come from that table; D and trimming were worked out from the DNA. This table holds approximately 200,000 clones, approximately 86% found once. The source of the sample is a study of blood T cell repertoires in COVID-19. Study-level background: The cDNA or gDNA used as material had been derived from T cells, B-cell-depleted T cells, or PBMCs.

This CDR3 contains 17 residues. V was trimmed by 2 bases and J by 0 bases, leaving 14 bases between them. Germline CDR1 reads MGHRA; CDR2 reads YSYEKL. This clonotype originated in a man aged 18 to 29 with acute COVID-19. Sequencing was performed on PBMCs or T cells enriched from blood (not recorded which). The V and J genes are TRBV4-1 and TRBJ2-1, with D perhaps matching TRBD1 (6 bases). The chain's CDR3 is CASSQNPGVSSYNEQFF. The CDR3 DNA reads as TGCGCCAGCAGCCAAAATCCAGGGGTTAGCTCCTACAATGAGCAGTTCTTC.